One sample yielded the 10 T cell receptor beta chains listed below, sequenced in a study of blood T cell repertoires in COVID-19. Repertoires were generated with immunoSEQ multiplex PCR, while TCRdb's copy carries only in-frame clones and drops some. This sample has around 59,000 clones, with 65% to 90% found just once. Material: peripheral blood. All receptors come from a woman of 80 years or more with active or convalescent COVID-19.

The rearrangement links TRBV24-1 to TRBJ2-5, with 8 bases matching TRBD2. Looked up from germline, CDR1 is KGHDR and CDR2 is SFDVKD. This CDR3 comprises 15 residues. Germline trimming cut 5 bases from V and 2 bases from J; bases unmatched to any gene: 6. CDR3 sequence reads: CATSAGGLAQETQYF. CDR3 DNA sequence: TGTGCCACCAGTGCCGGCGGACTAGCTCAAGAGACCCAGTACTTC.

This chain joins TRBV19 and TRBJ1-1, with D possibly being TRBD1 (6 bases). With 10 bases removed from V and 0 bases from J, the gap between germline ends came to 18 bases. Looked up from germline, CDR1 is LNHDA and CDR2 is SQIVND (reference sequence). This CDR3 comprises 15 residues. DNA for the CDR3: TGTGCCACTCACAGGGACCCTGGGTTGAACACTGAAGCTTTCTTT. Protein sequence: CATHRDPGLNTEAFF.

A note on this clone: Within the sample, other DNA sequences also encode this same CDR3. The CDR3 sequence is CASSVGTLQETQYF. The CDR3, as DNA: TGTGCCAGCAGCGTAGGTACTCTCCAAGAGACCCAGTACTTC. This chain joins TRBV9 and TRBJ2-5; D is unclear. V lost 0 bases and J lost 1, with 7 bases in between. The CDR3 length is 14 residues. Germline CDR1 and CDR2: SGDLS and YYNGEE.

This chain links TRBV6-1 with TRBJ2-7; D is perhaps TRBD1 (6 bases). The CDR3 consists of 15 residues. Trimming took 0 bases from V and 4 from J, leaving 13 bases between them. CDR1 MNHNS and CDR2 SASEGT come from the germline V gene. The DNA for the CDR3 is TGTGCCAGCAGTGAAGCGTCTTCCGGGACATACGAGCAGTACTTC. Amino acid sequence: CASSEASSGTYEQYF.

CDR3 region: CASSATGNEQFF. The CDR3 nucleotides are TGCGCCAGCAGCGCGACAGGCAATGAGCAGTTCTTC. The J gene is TRBJ2-1, the V gene TRBV5-1; D is perhaps TRBD1 (6 bases). The CDR3 contains 12 residues. Germline-derived CDR1 and CDR2 are SGHRS and YFSETQ. Trimming took off 4 bases at V and 6 bases at J, with 8 bases between the two ends. The full variable domain, rest sourced from reference TRBV5-1 and TRBJ2-1, is KAGVTQTPRYLIKTRGQQVTLSCSPISGHRSVSWYQQTPGQGLQFLFEYFSETQRNKGNFPGRFSGRQFSNSRSEMNVSTLELGDSALYLCASSATGNEQFFGPGTRLTVL.

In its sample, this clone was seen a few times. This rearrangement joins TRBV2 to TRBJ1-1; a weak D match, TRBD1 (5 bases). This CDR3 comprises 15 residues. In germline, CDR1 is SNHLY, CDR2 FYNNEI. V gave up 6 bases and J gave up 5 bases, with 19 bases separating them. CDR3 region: CASRSKQAIITEAFF. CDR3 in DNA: TGTGCCAGCAGATCCAAACAGGCTATTATAACTGAAGCTTTCTTT. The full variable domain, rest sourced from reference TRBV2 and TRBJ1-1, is EPEVTQTPSHQVTQMGQEVILRCVPISNHLYFYWYRQILGQKVEFLVSFYNNEISEKSEIFDDQFSVERPDGSNFTLKIRSTKLEDSAMYFCASRSKQAIITEAFFGQGTRLTVV.

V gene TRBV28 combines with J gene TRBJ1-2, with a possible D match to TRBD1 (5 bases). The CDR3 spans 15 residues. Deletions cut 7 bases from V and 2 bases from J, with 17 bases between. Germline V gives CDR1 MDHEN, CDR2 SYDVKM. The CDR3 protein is CASTQPGGWNYGYTF. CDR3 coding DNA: TGTGCCAGCACCCAACCGGGGGGGTGGAACTATGGCTACACCTTC.

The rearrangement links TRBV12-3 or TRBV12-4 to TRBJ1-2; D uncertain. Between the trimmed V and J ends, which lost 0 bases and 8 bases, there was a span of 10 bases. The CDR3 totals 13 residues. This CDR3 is CASSLAPRPGYTF. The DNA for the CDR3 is TGTGCCAGCAGTTTAGCGCCTAGGCCCGGCTACACCTTC.

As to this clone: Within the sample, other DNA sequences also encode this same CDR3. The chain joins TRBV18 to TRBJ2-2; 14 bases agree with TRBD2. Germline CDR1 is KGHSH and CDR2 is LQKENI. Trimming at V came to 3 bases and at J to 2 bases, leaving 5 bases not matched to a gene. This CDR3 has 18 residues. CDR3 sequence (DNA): TGTGCCAGCTCACCCAGGACTAGCGGGGGGCCAAACACCGGGGAGCTGTTTTTT. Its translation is CASSPRTSGGPNTGELFF.

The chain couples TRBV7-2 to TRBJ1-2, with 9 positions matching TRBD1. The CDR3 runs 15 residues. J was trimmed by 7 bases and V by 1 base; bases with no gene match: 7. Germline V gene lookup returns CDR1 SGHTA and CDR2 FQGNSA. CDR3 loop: CASSLGDREFVGYTF. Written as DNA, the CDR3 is TGTGCCAGCAGCTTAGGGGACAGGGAGTTCGTTGGCTACACCTTC.